This T cell receptor (beta chain) was captured by sequencing in a study of T-cell memory formation after mild COVID-19. 5'RACE primed from the constant segment yielded TCR alpha and TCR beta cDNA libraries bearing sample barcodes and UMIs. TCRdb reprocessed the 5' RACE reads with MiXCR, giving one entry per CDR3 protein. Counted here are around 140,000 distinct CDR3 sequences, about a fifth occurring once; the ten biggest clones make up about 2.1%. Whole-study results and caveats: Most CD4+ clones that shrank were in CM and EM, while CD8+ ones turned up in EMRA. Day 15 to 85 contracting clones showed balanced CD4/CD8; day 15 to 37 expanders favored CD4+.

Trimming cost V 2 bases and J 7 bases, with 18 bases left between them. CDR1 and CDR2 (germline): SGHVS, FQNEAQ. The CDR3 consists of 15 residues. About this clonotype: Its matching antigen is unknown.

This TCR came from an adult woman who had mild COVID-19 (a few samples of this study predate the infection). Cell type and time point are not known. The sequenced sample was PBMCs or a T cell subset sorted from them (not recorded which). The rearrangement links TRBV7-8 to TRBJ2-7; D may be TRBD2 (6 bases). The CDR3 coding sequence is TGTGCCAGCAGCTTATTACTAGCTGCCGTGGGGGAGCAGTACTTC. Protein product: CASSLLLAAVGEQYF.